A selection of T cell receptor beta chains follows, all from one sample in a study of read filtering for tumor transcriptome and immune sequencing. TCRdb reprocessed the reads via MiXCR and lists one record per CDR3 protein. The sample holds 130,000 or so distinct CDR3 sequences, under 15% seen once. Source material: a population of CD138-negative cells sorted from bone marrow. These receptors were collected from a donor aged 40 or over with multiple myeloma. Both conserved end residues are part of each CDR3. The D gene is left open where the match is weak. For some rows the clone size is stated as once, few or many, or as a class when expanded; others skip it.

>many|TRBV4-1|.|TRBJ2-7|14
CASSQEERVYEQYF
TGCGCCAGCAGCCAAGAGGAGCGGGTCTACGAGCAGTACTTC
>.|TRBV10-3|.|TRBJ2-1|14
CAISLGGGPDEQFF
TGTGCCATCAGTCTAGGGGGAGGGCCTGATGAGCAGTTCTTC
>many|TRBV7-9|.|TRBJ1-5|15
CASSPNVGSGQPQHF
TGTGCCAGCAGCCCTAATGTGGGATCCGGGCAGCCCCAGCATTTT
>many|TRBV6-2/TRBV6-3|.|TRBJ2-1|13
CASSSGTYNEQFF
TGTGCCAGCAGTTCCGGAACCTACAATGAGCAGTTCTTC
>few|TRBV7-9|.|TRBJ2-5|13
CASSLATQETQYF
TGTGCCAGCAGCTTAGCGACCCAAGAGACCCAGTACTTC
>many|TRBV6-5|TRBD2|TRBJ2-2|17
CASSYLAGLATAGELFF
TGTGCCAGCAGTTACCTGGCCGGACTAGCTACAGCCGGGGAGCTGTTTTTT
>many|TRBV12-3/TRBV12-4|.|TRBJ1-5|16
CASSLFQGTSNQPQHF
TGTGCCAGCAGTTTATTCCAGGGGACTAGCAATCAGCCCCAGCATTTT
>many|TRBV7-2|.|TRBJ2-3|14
CASSFAGSTDTQYF
TGTGCCAGCAGCTTTGCGGGAAGCACAGATACGCAGTATTTT
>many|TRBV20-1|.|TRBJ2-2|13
CSARAGQAGELFF
TGCAGTGCCCGAGCAGGGCAGGCCGGGGAGCTGTTTTTT
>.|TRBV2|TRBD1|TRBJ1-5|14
CASRTGQSNQPQHF
TGTGCCAGCAGGACAGGGCAAAGCAATCAGCCCCAGCATTTT
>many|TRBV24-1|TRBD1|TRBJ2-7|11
CATSDGDRQYF
TGTGCCACCAGTGACGGGGACAGGCAGTACTTC
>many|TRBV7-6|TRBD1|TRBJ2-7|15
CASSPDTGGNYEQYF
TGTGCCAGCAGCCCGGACACAGGGGGCAACTACGAGCAGTACTTC
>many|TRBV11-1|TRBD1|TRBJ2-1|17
CASSFTITGGGHNEQFF
TGTGCCAGCAGCTTTACTATAACAGGGGGCGGCCACAATGAGCAGTTCTTC
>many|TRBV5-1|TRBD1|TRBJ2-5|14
CASSGGQGEETQYF
TGCGCCAGCAGCGGGGGACAGGGGGAAGAGACCCAGTACTTC
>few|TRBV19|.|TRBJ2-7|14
CASSNTGVHYEQYF
TGTGCCAGTAGCAATACGGGAGTACATTACGAGCAGTACTTC
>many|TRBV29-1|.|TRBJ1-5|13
CSVEGSSQGPQHF
TGCAGCGTTGAAGGGAGTTCCCAAGGGCCCCAGCATTTT
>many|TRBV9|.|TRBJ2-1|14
CASSANTPADEQFF
TGTGCCAGCAGCGCGAACACACCCGCCGATGAGCAGTTCTTC
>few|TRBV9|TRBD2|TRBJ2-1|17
CASSPRNPTSVNNEQFF
TGTGCCAGCAGCCCCCGTAACCCGACTAGCGTAAACAATGAGCAGTTCTTC
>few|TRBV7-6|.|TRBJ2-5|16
CASSLESQGFGETQYF
TGTGCCAGCAGCCTCGAAAGCCAGGGGTTTGGGGAGACCCAGTACTTC
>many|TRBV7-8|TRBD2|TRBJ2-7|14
CASSPGLAAYEQYF
TGTGCCAGCAGCCCCGGACTAGCGGCCTACGAGCAGTACTTC
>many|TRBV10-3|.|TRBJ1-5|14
CAISEGYSNQPQHF
TGTGCCATCAGTGAGGGGTATAGCAATCAGCCCCAGCATTTT
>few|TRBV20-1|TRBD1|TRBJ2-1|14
CSATGQGSYNEQFF
TGCAGTGCAACGGGACAGGGCTCCTACAATGAGCAGTTCTTC
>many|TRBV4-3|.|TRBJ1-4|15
CASSQDRQLGEKLFF
TGCGCCAGCAGCCAAGATCGACAGCTGGGAGAAAAACTGTTTTTT
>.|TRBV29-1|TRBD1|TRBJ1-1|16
CSVVPGQGAGRTEAFF
TGCAGCGTTGTCCCGGGACAGGGGGCAGGAAGGACTGAAGCTTTCTTT
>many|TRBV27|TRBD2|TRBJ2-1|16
CASSLEGLANYNEQFF
TGTGCCAGCAGTTTAGAGGGACTAGCGAATTACAATGAGCAGTTCTTC
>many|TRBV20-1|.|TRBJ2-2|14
CSARRGLNTGELFF
TGCAGTGCTAGGAGAGGATTGAACACCGGGGAGCTGTTTTTT
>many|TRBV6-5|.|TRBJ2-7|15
CASSYSAGGLYEQYF
TGTGCCAGCAGTTACTCGGCAGGGGGACTCTACGAGCAGTACTTC
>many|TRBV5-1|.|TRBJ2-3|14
CASSRRDLGDTQYF
TGCGCCAGCAGCCGCCGGGACCTCGGGGATACGCAGTATTTT
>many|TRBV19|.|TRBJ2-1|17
CASSIGGGATYRPEQFF
TGTGCCAGTAGTATAGGGGGCGGGGCTACCTACAGGCCGGAGCAGTTCTTC
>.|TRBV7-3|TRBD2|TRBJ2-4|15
CASSTLAGGPDIQYF
TGTGCCAGCAGCACCCTAGCGGGAGGGCCCGACATTCAGTACTTC
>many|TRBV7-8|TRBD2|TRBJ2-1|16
CASSQEAGGQYNEQFF
TGTGCCAGCAGCCAAGAAGCGGGAGGCCAATACAATGAGCAGTTCTTC
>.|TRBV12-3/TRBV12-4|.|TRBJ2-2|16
CASSLRGHTNTGELFF
TGTGCCAGCAGTTTGAGAGGACATACGAACACCGGGGAGCTGTTTTTT
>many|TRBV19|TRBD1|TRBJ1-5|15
CASSARGTDNQPQHF
TGTGCCAGTAGTGCTCGCGGGACAGACAATCAGCCCCAGCATTTT
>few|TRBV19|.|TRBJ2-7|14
CASSWGPASYEQYF
TGTGCCAGTAGCTGGGGACCGGCATCCTACGAGCAGTACTTC